Below, one T cell receptor beta chain is given with its context. Synthetic TCR analog templates were added to each PCR reaction. Here immunoSEQ multiplex PCR was the method, and the copy in TCRdb shows in-frame clones only, minus some. The sample contains some 110,000 clones, around 89% of which appear only once. These data belong to a study of PD-L1 blockade in urothelial cancer. Looking at the study overall: When patients started atezolizumab in about 2014, it was given at 1,200 mg intravenously every 3 weeks.

Specified time point: peripheral blood 6 weeks after treatment start. The sequenced sample was PBMCs, obtained around atezolizumab (anti-PD-L1) treatment. This clonotype was obtained from a man in his fifties or sixties with urothelial cancer.

This CDR3 is CASSVLAGYEQYF. The DNA of the CDR3 is TGTGCCAGCAGCGTGCTAGCGGGGTACGAGCAGTACTTC. The rearrangement uses TRBV9 and TRBJ2-7, with 9 positions matching TRBD2. The CDR3 extends over 13 amino acids. Germline V gene data show CDR1 as SGDLS and CDR2 as YYNGEE. After removal of 2 bases from V and 4 bases from J, the junction contained 1 base not matched to a gene.